This T cell receptor beta chain was sequenced for a study of cytomegalovirus exposure and HLA in healthy donors. CDR3 size: 13 residues. Germline V gives CDR1 MNHEY, CDR2 SVGAGI. V was cut by 5 bases and J by 4 bases, with 11 bases left in between. This clone was counted a single time. The antigen is undetermined. Study results and caveats: HLA alleles were associated with roughly 15,000 TCR beta sequences in a later analysis at 0.05 false discovery rate. Usually a TCR sequence was rare, but some public TCRs were found in many donors.

Vbeta (60) and Jbeta (13) primers were used in the PCR. TCRdb's table, derived via immunoSEQ multiplex PCR, lists solely in-frame clones and lacks some. The repertoire has 200,000 to 300,000 clones, around 80% of them found once; the top ten carry 5% to 6%. This TCR was sampled from a woman aged 40-49 years in good health and CMV-seropositive. Specimen: PBMCs. J is TRBJ1-1 and V is TRBV6-5; D is perhaps TRBD1 (6 bases). Here the CDR3 DNA reads TGTGCCAGCAGTCCGATACAGGGCACTGAAGCTTTCTTT. This translates into CASSPIQGTEAFF.